This TCR beta chain was recorded in a study of cytomegalovirus exposure and HLA in healthy donors. Regarding the study as a whole: TCR beta sequences reportedly predicted most subjects' HLA-A and HLA-B alleles accurately.

With 60 Vbeta and 13 Jbeta primers, the PCR was carried out. TCRdb keeps only in-frame clones here, not all; method: immunoSEQ multiplex PCR. Of 150,000 or so clones in the sample, roughly 80% were seen once. Points on this clone: No antigen is known for it.

V was shortened by 5 bases and J by 1 base, with 15 bases between the two germline ends. In germline, CDR1 is MNHEY, CDR2 SVGAGI. The CDR3 runs 15 residues. V and J are TRBV6-5 and TRBJ2-7, with D perhaps TRBD2 (6 bases). The sample comprised PBMCs. The TCR originated in a woman between 18 and 29 years old in good health and CMV-seronegative. The CDR3 DNA sequence: TGTGCCAGCAGTCCCCGGCTGGAGGGGTCCTACGAGCAGTACTTC. The encoded protein is CASSPRLEGSYEQYF.